This T cell receptor (beta chain) comes out of a study of cytomegalovirus exposure and HLA in healthy donors. Study results and limitations: Available immune exposure information covered CMV serostatus only. The authors reported that TCR beta sequences could predict HLA-A and HLA-B alleles. These predictions were accurate for most subjects in the first cohort. Later examination showed HLA-associated TCR beta chains had greater clonal expansion than equally common others. A later analysis showed TCR association rates differing by HLA locus, peaking at DRB1 and lowest at HLA-C.

Turning to this clone: Its matching antigen is unknown.

The study ran its PCR with 60 Vbeta and 13 Jbeta primers. Profiling relied on immunoSEQ multiplex PCR, and the TCRdb table lists in-frame clones only, not all of them. In the table there are about 140,000 clones, about 84% of which are singletons. Germline CDR1 is MDHEN and CDR2 is SYDVKM. The trim removed 3 bases at V and 5 bases at J, leaving 9 bases unmatched. This CDR3 is 15 amino acids long. This TCR was sampled from a man in his fifties or sixties in good health and CMV-seronegative. The sequenced sample was PBMCs. V is TRBV28 and J is TRBJ1-1; 7 nucleotides line up with TRBD1. CDR3 protein: CASSFQGQPITEAFF. The CDR3 nucleotides read TGTGCCAGCAGTTTTCAGGGACAGCCGATTACTGAAGCTTTCTTT. The full variable domain, with the rest looked up from reference TRBV28 and TRBJ1-1, is DVKVTQSSRYLVKRTGEKVFLECVQDMDHENMFWYRQDPGLGLRLIYFSYDVKMKEKGDIPEGYSVSREKKERFSLILESASTNQTSMYLCASSFQGQPITEAFFGQGTRLTVV.